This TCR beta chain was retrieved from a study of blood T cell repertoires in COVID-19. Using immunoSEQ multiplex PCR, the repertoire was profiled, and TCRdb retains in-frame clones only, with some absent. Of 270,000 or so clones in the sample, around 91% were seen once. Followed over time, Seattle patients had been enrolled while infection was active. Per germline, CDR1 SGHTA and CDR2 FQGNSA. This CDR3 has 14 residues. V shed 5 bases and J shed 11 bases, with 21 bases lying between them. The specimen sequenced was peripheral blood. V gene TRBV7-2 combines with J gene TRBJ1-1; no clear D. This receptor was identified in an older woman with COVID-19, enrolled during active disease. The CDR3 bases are TGTGCCAGCAGCCTACAGACACCCCTGGGTGAGGCTTTCTTT. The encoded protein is CASSLQTPLGEAFF.